This T cell receptor beta chain came from a study of blood T cell repertoires in COVID-19. The table lists this clone with a count of one. This CDR3 region has 15 residues. Losses at the gene ends were 1 base for V and 8 bases for J; bases not matched to a gene: 7. Germline-derived CDR1 and CDR2 are MDHEN and SYDVKM. In the source study's methods: Cell counts per sample came from amplifying reference gene primers. Measured with immunoSEQ multiplex PCR; TCRdb has only the in-frame clones, and not every one. That table supplies the V and J calls and clone size; D and trimming were determined from the DNA. The sample has a few hundred thousand clones; roughly 90% are singletons.

The TCR was taken from a woman aged 45-60 years who had been exposed to COVID-19. The sequencing input was PBMCs or T cells enriched from blood (not recorded which). V gene TRBV28 combines with J gene TRBJ1-4; the match to TRBD1 covers 7 bases. The CDR3 sequence is CASSLSTGSKEKLFF. The CDR3 DNA reads TGTGCCAGCAGTTTATCGACAGGGTCGAAAGAAAAACTGTTTTTT.